This T cell receptor (beta chain) is drawn from a study of T cells in Graves' hyperthyroidism and ophthalmopathy. From RNA transcripts, TCR beta CDR3 regions were amplified. TCR CDR3 underwent first-round RT-PCR with the HTBI primer set. MiXCR, applied by TCRdb to the multiplex PCR reads, yields one record per CDR3 protein. Among 400,000 to 500,000 distinct CDR3 sequences listed, about 15% were seen once. Sequenced: blood. The receptor was derived from a man aged 18 to 35 with Graves' ophthalmopathy.

DNA for the CDR3: TGTGCCATCCCAGGGGACGCCCGGAGCTCTGGGGCCAACGTCCTGACTTTC. It specifies CAIPGDARSSGANVLTF. V and J are TRBV10-3 and TRBJ2-6; the D gene is possibly TRBD1 (6 bases). Trimming took 8 bases from V and 0 from J, leaving 17 bases between them. Germline V gene sequence: CDR1 ENHRY, CDR2 SYGVKD. The CDR3 sequence is 17 residues long.